This entry features one T cell receptor beta chain sequence. Its antigen is currently unknown. The data were taken from a study of cytomegalovirus exposure and HLA in healthy donors. The study's findings and limits: Most CMV-associated TCR beta chains appeared HLA-restricted in a later analysis.

Use of 60 Vbeta and 13 Jbeta primers characterized the PCR. Assay used: immunoSEQ multiplex PCR; TCRdb lists only in-frame clones, some missing. The sample shows about 110,000 clones, and more than 3.5% sits with its ten largest clones. Sequencing was carried out using PBMCs. The sequence came from a man aged 30-40 years in good health and CMV-seronegative.

CDR3 sequence: CAWAPGWNEKLFF. Here the CDR3 DNA reads TGTGCCTGGGCCCCCGGGTGGAATGAAAAACTGTTTTTT. J is TRBJ1-4 and V is TRBV30, with no clear D. The CDR3 has 13 residues. Germline loops: CDR1 GTSNPN, CDR2 SVGIG (reference sequence). Trimming pared 5 bases from V and 5 bases from J, leaving 12 bases between.